Listed below are T cell receptor beta chains from one sample, sequenced in a study of human T cells and chemical hapten exposure. TCRdb used MiXCR to reprocess the RACE reads, holding one entry per CDR3 protein. The table records over 65,000 distinct CDR3 sequences, 8.5% to 14% of them present only once. Source: whole blood, taken in connection with sensitization to the hapten diphenylcyclopropenone (DPC). The receptors here all came from a woman aged 50 to 65 with alopecia areata. Some clones in this sample may be carry-over from other donors' samples. Both conserved end residues are part of each CDR3. The order of the fields is clone size, J gene, V gene, D gene, CDR3 DNA, CDR3 protein. The D gene is left open where the match is weak. Clone size is shown for a subset of rows, as once, few, many or a class of expanded clone.

many,TRBJ2-1,TRBV6-5,NA,TGTGCCAGCAGTTACTCATCTCGCCCGAGCTCCTACAATGAGCAGTTCTTC,CASSYSSRPSSYNEQFF
many,TRBJ1-3,TRBV29-1,TRBD1,TGCAGCGTCGTGGGACAGGGCTTTGGAAACACCATATATTTT,CSVVGQGFGNTIYF
few,TRBJ2-1,TRBV11-2,NA,TGTGCCAGCAGCTTAGATGCGGGAACCTACAATGAGCAGTTCTTC,CASSLDAGTYNEQFF
many,TRBJ2-1,TRBV5-5,NA,TGTGCCAGCAGCTTGGGGGCTAGACAGCAGTTCTTC,CASSLGARQQFF
many,TRBJ1-6,TRBV12-3/TRBV12-4,NA,TGTGCCAGCAGAAGAGCGACAGGCGTTAATTCACCCCTCCACTTT,CASRRATGVNSPLHF
many,TRBJ2-7,TRBV2,TRBD1,TGTGCCAGCAGTGATTCGGCAGGGGGCGCGTACGAGCAGTACTTC,CASSDSAGGAYEQYF
few,TRBJ2-2,TRBV6-6,NA,TGTGCCAGCAGTTCCTCCAGGGGGGGCAGCGATCGGACCGGGGAGCTGTTTTTT,CASSSSRGGSDRTGELFF
few,TRBJ2-5,TRBV7-2,NA,TGTGCCAGCAGCAACCGGGACAACCGAGAGACCCAGTACTTC,CASSNRDNRETQYF
NA,TRBJ2-3,TRBV27,TRBD1,TGTGCCAGCAGTTCCGGGACAGGGTCTGCTACGCAGTATTTT,CASSSGTGSATQYF
many,TRBJ1-6,TRBV20-1,NA,TGCAGTGCTAGAGATCGCCATTCACCCCTCCACTTT,CSARDRHSPLHF
few,TRBJ2-1,TRBV10-3,TRBD2,TGTGCCATCAGTCCCGGGACTAGCGGCAATGAGCAGTTCTTC,CAISPGTSGNEQFF
many,TRBJ2-1,TRBV28,NA,TGTGCCAGTAGGTCGGGTGAGCAGTTCTTC,CASRSGEQFF
NA,TRBJ2-7,TRBV28,TRBD1,TGTGCCAGCGTGGACAGGAACGGCCACGAGCAGTACTTC,CASVDRNGHEQYF
NA,TRBJ1-1,TRBV5-5,TRBD1,TGTGCCAGCAGCCCCTTAAGACAGGGGGACACTGAAGCTTTCTTT,CASSPLRQGDTEAFF
NA,TRBJ1-1,TRBV11-2,NA,TGTGCCAGCAGCTTAGATCGAAGGGCGCGTGAAGCTTTCTTT,CASSLDRRAREAFF
NA,TRBJ2-7,TRBV7-8,TRBD2,TGTGCCAGCAGCCTTAGCGGGATCTCCTACGAGCAGTACTTC,CASSLSGISYEQYF
many,TRBJ2-7,TRBV12-3/TRBV12-4,TRBD2,TGTGCCACCTCCGTTAGGCGGGGGGGCGAGCAGTACTTC,CATSVRRGGEQYF
NA,TRBJ2-5,TRBV6-5,TRBD1,TGTGCCAGCAGGGGACAGGCAGAGACCCAGTACTTC,CASRGQAETQYF
NA,TRBJ2-3,TRBV7-6,NA,TGTGCCAGCAGCTTATTGACAGATACGCAGTATTTT,CASSLLTDTQYF
many,TRBJ1-2,TRBV29-1,NA,TGCAGCGTAGGTGCTCTTCTTACAGCTAACTATGGCTACACCTTC,CSVGALLTANYGYTF
many,TRBJ2-7,TRBV13,TRBD1,TGTGCCAGCAGCGCCGGGACAGGGGGATACGAGCAGTACTTC,CASSAGTGGYEQYF
many,TRBJ1-4,TRBV7-6,TRBD1,TGTGCCAGCAGCGCCGGGACAGGGATTGGTAATGAAAAACTGTTTTTT,CASSAGTGIGNEKLFF
few,TRBJ1-1,TRBV4-1,NA,TGCGCCAGCAGCCCGTTGGTCGGGGGACGGACTGAAGCTTTCTTT,CASSPLVGGRTEAFF
many,TRBJ1-6,TRBV6-6,TRBD1,TGTGCCAGCCGGGACAGTGCTTTCCAGAGCTCCTATAATTCACCCCTCCACTTT,CASRDSAFQSSYNSPLHF
many,TRBJ2-6,TRBV7-9,TRBD1,TGTGCCAGCAGCCCCCTCTTGGGTCGGGACAGGGAGTCTGGGGCCAACGTCCTGACTTTC,CASSPLLGRDRESGANVLTF
NA,TRBJ1-1,TRBV15,NA,TGTGCCACCAGCAGAGCCTTCAGGGGACCGATGAACACTGAAGCTTTCTTT,CATSRAFRGPMNTEAFF
NA,TRBJ2-1,TRBV5-1,NA,TGCGCCAGCAGCTTGGTGGCGGGGGCTTACAATGAGCAGTTCTTC,CASSLVAGAYNEQFF
NA,TRBJ2-6,TRBV28,NA,TGTGTCAGCAGTTTGTGGGGATCTGGGGCCAACGTCCTGACTTTC,CVSSLWGSGANVLTF
many,TRBJ1-2,TRBV12-3/TRBV12-4,NA,TGTGCCAGCAGTCGCCCGGGACTTCAACACGTTGGCTACACCTTC,CASSRPGLQHVGYTF
NA,TRBJ2-7,TRBV6-5,NA,TGTGCCAGCAGTTACTCTTGGGAGCAAGACTACGAGCAGTACTTC,CASSYSWEQDYEQYF
many,TRBJ1-1,TRBV4-3,NA,TGCGCCAGCAGCCGAGATGCTACGAACACTGAAGCTTTCTTT,CASSRDATNTEAFF
NA,TRBJ2-7,TRBV5-1,NA,TGCGCCAGCAGCAACACAGATTTTGAGCAGTACTTC,CASSNTDFEQYF
many,TRBJ2-3,TRBV11-2,NA,TGTGCCAGCAGCTTAGCGGCGCGCGGATACGATACGCAGTATTTT,CASSLAARGYDTQYF
many,TRBJ1-4,TRBV5-5,TRBD1,TGTGCCAGCAGCTTGGAGGGGGCAGGCGGTAATGAAAAACTGTTTTTT,CASSLEGAGGNEKLFF
few,TRBJ2-5,TRBV7-2,NA,TGTGCCAGCAGCTCGCCAAATGGACTCCCATCCGACCAAGAGACCCAGTACTTC,CASSSPNGLPSDQETQYF
NA,TRBJ1-3,TRBV20-1,NA,TGCAGTGGGGGGGGTCCTGACCGAAACACCATATATTTT,CSGGGPDRNTIYF
many,TRBJ2-7,TRBV11-2,TRBD2,TGTGCCAGCAGCCAGACTAGCGGGAAGTACTTC,CASSQTSGKYF